This T cell receptor beta chain was found in a study of T cell repertoires in cytomegalovirus infection. The wider study: Both a matching HLA type and CMV infection were indicated by public TCR beta signatures. Findings and caveats of the study: Carriers of CMV plus the relevant HLA were identified by cumulative public TCR beta family frequency. Dominant in the ex vivo response were TCR beta clonotypes restricted by HLA-C and specific for CMV.

Only a few counts were recorded for this clonotype. Its antigen is not known. Germline assignment: CDR1 SGHTA and CDR2 FQGTGA. This CDR3 is built from 15 residues. V lost 2 bases to trimming and J lost 8 bases; unmatched junction nucleotides: 4. TCRdb re-analysed the reads in MiXCR, keeping a single row per CDR3 protein. This sample has approximately 160,000 distinct CDR3 sequences, with approximately 17% found just once. This chain links TRBV7-3 with TRBJ1-6; 9 nucleotides match TRBD1. Sequenced: CD8+ T cells from PBMCs. This TCR was sampled from a human donor in good health (CMV status not recorded). Some clones in this sample may be carry-over from other donors' samples. CDR3 in amino acids: CASSLGTGPDSPLHF. In DNA, the CDR3 is TGTGCCAGCAGCTTAGGGACAGGGCCAGATTCACCCCTCCACTTT. Variable domain in full (rest from reference TRBV7-3 and TRBJ1-6): GAGVSQTPSNKVTEKGKYVELRCDPISGHTALYWYRQSLGQGPEFLIYFQGTGAADDSGLPNDRFFAVRPEGSVSTLKIQRTERGDSAVYLCASSLGTGPDSPLHFGNGTRLTVT.